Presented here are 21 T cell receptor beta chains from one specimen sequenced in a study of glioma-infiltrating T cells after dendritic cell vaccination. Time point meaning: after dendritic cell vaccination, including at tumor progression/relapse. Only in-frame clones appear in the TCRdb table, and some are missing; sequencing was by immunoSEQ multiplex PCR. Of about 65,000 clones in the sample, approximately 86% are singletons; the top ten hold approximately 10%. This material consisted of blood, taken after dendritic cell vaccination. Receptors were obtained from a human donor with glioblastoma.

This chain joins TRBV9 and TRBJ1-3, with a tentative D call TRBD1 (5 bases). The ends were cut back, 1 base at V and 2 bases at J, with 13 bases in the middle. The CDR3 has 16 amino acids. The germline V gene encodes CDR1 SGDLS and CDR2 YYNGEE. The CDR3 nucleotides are TGTGCCAGCAGCGTACAGGGCAGCGACCCTGGAAACACCATATATTTT. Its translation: CASSVQGSDPGNTIYF.

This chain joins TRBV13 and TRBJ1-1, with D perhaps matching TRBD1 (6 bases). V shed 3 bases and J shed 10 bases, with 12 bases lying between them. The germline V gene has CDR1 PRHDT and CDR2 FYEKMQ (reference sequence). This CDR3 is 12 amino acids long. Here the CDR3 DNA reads TGTGCCAGCAGCTTTGGCGGCAGGGGAGCTTTCTTT. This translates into CASSFGGRGAFF.

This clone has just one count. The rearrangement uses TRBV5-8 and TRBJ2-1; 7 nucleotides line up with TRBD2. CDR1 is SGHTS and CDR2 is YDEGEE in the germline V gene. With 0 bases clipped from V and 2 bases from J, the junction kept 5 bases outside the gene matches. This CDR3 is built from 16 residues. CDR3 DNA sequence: TGTGCCAGCAGCTTGGTGGGCCTAGCGGCCTACAATGAGCAGTTCTTC. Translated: CASSLVGLAAYNEQFF.

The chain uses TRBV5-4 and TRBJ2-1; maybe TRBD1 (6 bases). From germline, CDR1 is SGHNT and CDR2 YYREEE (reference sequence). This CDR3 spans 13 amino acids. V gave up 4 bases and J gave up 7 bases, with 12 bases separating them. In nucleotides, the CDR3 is TGTGCCAGCAGCCTAGATACAGGGAATGAGCAGTTCTTC. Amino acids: CASSLDTGNEQFF. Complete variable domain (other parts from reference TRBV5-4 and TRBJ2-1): ETGVTQSPTHLIKTRGQQVTLRCSSQSGHNTVSWYQQALGQGPQFIFQYYREEENGRGNFPPRFSGLQFPNYSSELNVNALELDDSALYLCASSLDTGNEQFFGPGTRLTVL.

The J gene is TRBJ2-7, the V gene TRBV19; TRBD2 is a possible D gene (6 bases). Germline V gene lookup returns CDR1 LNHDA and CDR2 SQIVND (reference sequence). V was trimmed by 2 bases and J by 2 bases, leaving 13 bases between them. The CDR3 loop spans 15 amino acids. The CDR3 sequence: CASSISGGSPYEQYF. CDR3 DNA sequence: TGTGCCAGTAGTATAAGTGGGGGGTCCCCCTACGAGCAGTACTTC.

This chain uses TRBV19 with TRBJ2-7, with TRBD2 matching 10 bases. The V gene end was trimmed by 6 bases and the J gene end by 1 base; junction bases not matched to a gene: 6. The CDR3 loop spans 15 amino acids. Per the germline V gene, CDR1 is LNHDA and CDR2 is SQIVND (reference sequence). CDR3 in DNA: TGTGCCAGTAGCCCCGGGACTAGCGCATCCTACGAGCAGTACTTC. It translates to CASSPGTSASYEQYF.

The DNA for the CDR3 is TGTGCCAGCAGCTTAGATTTTCTGTACAATGAGCAGTTCTTC. Its translation is CASSLDFLYNEQFF. V gene TRBV11-3 combines with J gene TRBJ2-1, with unresolved D. V shed 0 bases and J shed 4 bases, with 7 bases lying between them. Germline CDR1 is SGHNT and CDR2 is YENEEA. The CDR3 contains 14 residues.

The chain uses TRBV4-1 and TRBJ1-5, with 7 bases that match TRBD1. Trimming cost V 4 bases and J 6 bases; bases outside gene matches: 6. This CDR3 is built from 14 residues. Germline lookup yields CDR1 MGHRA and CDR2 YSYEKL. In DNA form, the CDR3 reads TGCGCCAGCAGCCGTGACAGGGTTTTTCAGCCCCAGCATTTT. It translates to CASSRDRVFQPQHF.

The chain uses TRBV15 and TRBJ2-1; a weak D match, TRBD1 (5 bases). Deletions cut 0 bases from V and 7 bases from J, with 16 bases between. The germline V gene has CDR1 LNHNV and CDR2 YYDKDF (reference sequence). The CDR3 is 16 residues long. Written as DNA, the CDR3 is TGTGCCACCAGCAGAGAGGGGAAGTGGGGCGCGAATGAGCAGTTCTTC. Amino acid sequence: CATSREGKWGANEQFF. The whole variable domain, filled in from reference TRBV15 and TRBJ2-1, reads DAMVIQNPRYQVTQFGKPVTLSCSQTLNHNVMYWYQQKSSQAPKLLFHYYDKDFNNEADTPDNFQSRRPNTSFCFLDIRSPGLGDTAMYLCATSREGKWGANEQFFGPGTRLTVL.

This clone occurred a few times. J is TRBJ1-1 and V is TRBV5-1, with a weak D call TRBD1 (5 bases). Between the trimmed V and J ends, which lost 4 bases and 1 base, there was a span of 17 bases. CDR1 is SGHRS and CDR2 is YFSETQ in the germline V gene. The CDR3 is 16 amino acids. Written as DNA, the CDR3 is TGCGCCAGCAGCCTGGACCAGGGTCTGAAGAACACTGAAGCTTTCTTT. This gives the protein CASSLDQGLKNTEAFF.

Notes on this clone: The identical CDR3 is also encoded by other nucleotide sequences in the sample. CDR3 sequence: CASSVANRGQSPLHF. The CDR3 DNA is TGTGCCAGCAGCGTAGCTAACAGGGGGCAATCCCCCCTCCACTTT. The chain is built from TRBV9 and TRBJ1-6; TRBD1 matches at 9 bases. The CDR3 has 15 amino acids. Per germline, CDR1 SGDLS and CDR2 YYNGEE. The J segment lost 13 bases and the V segment lost 0 bases, leaving 8 bases of the junction unmatched.

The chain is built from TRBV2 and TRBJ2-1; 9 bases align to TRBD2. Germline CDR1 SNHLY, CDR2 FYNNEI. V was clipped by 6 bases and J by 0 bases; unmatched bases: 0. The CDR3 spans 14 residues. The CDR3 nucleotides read TGTGCCAGCAGAGCGGGGGGCTCCTACAATGAGCAGTTCTTC. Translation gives CASRAGGSYNEQFF.

As DNA, the CDR3 is TGTGCCACCAGCAGAGTCTCCCAGGGGGGCGGCGAGCAGTACTTC. Protein sequence: CATSRVSQGGGEQYF. The gene calls are TRBV15 and TRBJ2-7; D is perhaps TRBD1 (7 bases). The V and J ends lost 1 base and 6 bases respectively, with 16 bases between them. Germline V gene data show CDR1 as LNHNV and CDR2 as YYDKDF (reference sequence). This CDR3 has 15 residues.

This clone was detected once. The CDR3 here is CASSPAEGSAYEQYF. In DNA, the CDR3 is TGTGCCAGCAGCCCTGCTGAGGGTTCAGCCTACGAGCAGTACTTC. This chain joins TRBV7-2 and TRBJ2-7; D is perhaps TRBD2 (5 bases). V lost 5 bases and J 2 bases, leaving 16 bases between the germline ends. In germline, CDR1 is SGHTA, CDR2 FQGNSA. This CDR3 spans 15 amino acids.

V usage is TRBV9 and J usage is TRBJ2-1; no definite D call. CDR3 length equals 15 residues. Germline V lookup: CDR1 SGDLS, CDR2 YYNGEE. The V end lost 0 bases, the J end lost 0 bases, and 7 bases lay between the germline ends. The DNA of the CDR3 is TGTGCCAGCAGCGTAGCGTCTCGCTCCTACAATGAGCAGTTCTTC. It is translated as CASSVASRSYNEQFF.

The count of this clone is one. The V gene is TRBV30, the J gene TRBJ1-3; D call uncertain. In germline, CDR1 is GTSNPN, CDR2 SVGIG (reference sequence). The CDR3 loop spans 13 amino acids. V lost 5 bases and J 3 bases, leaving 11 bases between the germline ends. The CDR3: CAWGGLGGNTIYF. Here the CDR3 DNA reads TGTGCCTGGGGAGGGCTAGGTGGAAACACCATATATTTT.

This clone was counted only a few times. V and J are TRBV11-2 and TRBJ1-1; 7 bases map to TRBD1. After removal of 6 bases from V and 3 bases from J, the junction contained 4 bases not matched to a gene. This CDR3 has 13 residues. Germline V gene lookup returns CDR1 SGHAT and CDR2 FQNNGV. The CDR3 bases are TGTGCCAGCAGGAAGGGGGCAGACACTGAAGCTTTCTTT. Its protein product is CASRKGADTEAFF.

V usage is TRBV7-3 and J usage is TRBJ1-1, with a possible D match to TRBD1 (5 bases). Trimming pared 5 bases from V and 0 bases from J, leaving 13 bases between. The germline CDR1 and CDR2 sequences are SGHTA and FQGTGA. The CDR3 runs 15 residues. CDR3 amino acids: CASSATGGMNTEAFF. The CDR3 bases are TGTGCCAGCAGCGCTACCGGGGGGATGAACACTGAAGCTTTCTTT.

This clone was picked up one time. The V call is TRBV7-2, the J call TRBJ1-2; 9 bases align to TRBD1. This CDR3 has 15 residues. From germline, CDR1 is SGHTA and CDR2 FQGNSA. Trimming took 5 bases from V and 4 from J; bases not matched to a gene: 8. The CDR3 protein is CASSTPGTGIYGYTF. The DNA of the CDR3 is TGTGCCAGCAGCACCCCCGGGACAGGGATCTATGGCTACACCTTC.

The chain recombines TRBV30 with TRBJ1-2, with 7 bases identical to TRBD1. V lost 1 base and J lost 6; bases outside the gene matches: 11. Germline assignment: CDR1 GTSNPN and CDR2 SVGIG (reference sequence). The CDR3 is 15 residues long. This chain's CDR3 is CAWSGGRLGGDGYTF. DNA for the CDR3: TGTGCCTGGAGTGGGGGTAGATTAGGGGGCGATGGCTACACCTTC. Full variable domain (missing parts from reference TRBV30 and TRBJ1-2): SQTIHQWPATLVQPVGSPLSLECTVEGTSNPNLYWYRQAAGRGLQLLFYSVGIGQISSEVPQNLSASRPQDRQFILSSKKLLLSDSGFYLCAWSGGRLGGDGYTFGSGTRLTVV.

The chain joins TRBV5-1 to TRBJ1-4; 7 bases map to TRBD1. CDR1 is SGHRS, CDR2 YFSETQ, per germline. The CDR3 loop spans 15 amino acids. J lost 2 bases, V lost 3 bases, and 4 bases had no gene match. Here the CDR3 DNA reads TGCGCCAGCAGCTGGCAGGGGGTGACTAATGAAAAACTGTTTTTT. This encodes CASSWQGVTNEKLFF.